This TCR beta chain is from a study of blood T cell repertoires in COVID-19. Measured with immunoSEQ multiplex PCR; TCRdb has only the in-frame clones, and not every one. The sample includes 45,000 to 55,000 clones, over 75% of them seen just once. Germline lookup yields CDR1 LNHDA and CDR2 SQIVND (reference sequence). There are 18 residues in the CDR3. V shed 4 bases, J shed 2 bases, and the junction held 14 bases outside the gene matches. This clone has a single count. The receptor was isolated from a man aged 50 to 59 with active COVID-19. Sequences were obtained from peripheral blood. The chain carries TRBV19 and TRBJ2-3, with TRBD1 identical over 8 bases. CDR3 loop: CASSKTPRGTGITDTQYF. The DNA for the CDR3 is TGTGCCAGTAGTAAAACCCCAAGAGGGACAGGCATCACAGATACGCAGTATTTT. Supplemented by reference TRBV19 and TRBJ2-3, the full variable domain reads DGGITQSPKYLFRKEGQNVTLSCEQNLNHDAMYWYRQDPGQGLRLIYYSQIVNDFQKGDIAEGYSVSREKKESFPLTVTSAQKNPTAFYLCASSKTPRGTGITDTQYFGPGTRLTVL.